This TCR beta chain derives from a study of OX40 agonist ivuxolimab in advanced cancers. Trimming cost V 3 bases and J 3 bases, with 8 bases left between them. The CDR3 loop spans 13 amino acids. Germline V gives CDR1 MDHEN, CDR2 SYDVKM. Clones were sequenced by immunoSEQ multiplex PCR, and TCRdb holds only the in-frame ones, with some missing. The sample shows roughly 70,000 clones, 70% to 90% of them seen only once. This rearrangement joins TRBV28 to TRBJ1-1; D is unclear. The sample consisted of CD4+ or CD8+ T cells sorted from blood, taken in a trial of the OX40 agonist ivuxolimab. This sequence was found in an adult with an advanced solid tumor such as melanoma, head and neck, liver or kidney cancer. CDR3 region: CASSFGIDTEAFF. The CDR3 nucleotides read TGTGCCAGCAGTTTTGGGATTGACACTGAAGCTTTCTTT.